The clone carrying this T cell receptor beta chain was counted a few times. What it binds is not known. This record belongs to a study of T-cell reconstitution after alpha-beta-depleted transplantation in children. Study outcomes and limitations: When one year had passed after transplant, most T-cell counts and diversity came from newly produced T cells. Expanded graft clones numbering several hundred reportedly gave rise to alpha-beta T cells about two months after transplant.

Library preparation (for TCRbeta) was performed with unique molecular identifiers. TCRdb reanalysed the PCR reads using MiXCR and keeps one entry per CDR3 protein. The sample has around 370,000 distinct CDR3 sequences, under 20% seen once; the top ten hold 35% to 50%. Trimming stripped 7 bases from V and 0 bases from J, with 17 bases between. This CDR3 has 16 amino acids. The rearrangement joins TRBV12-3 or TRBV12-4 to TRBJ2-3; D uncertain. This TCR was sampled from a male patient aged 2-9 years who had a stem cell transplant for acute lymphoblastic leukemia, so the T cells may come from the graft donor. This specimen consisted of PBMCs, mostly from graft donor cells, obtained 360 days after TCRalphabeta/CD19-depleted stem cell transplant. The CDR3 DNA sequence: TGTGCCAGCAACCGAGTAGGCCTCCTAAGCACAGATACGCAGTATTTT. This translates into CASNRVGLLSTDTQYF.